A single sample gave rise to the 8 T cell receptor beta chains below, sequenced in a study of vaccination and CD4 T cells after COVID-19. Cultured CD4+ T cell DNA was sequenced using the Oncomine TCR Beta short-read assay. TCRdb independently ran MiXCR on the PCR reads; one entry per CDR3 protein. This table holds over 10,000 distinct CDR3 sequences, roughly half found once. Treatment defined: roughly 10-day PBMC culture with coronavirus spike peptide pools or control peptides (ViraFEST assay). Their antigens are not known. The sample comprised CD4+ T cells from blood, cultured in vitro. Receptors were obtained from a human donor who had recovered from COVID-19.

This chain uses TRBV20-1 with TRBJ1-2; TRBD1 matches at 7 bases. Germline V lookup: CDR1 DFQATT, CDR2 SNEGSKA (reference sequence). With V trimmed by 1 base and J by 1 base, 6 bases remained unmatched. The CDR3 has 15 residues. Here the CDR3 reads CSARGWGQFNYGYTF. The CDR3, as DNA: TGCAGTGCTAGAGGCTGGGGACAGTTTAACTATGGCTACACCTTC.

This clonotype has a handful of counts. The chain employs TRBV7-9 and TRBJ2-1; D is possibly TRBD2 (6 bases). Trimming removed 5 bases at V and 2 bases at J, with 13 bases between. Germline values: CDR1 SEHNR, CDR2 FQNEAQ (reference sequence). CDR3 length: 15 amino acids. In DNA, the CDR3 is TGTGCCAGCAGCCCTCAGGGAGGAACCTACAATGAGCAGTTCTTC. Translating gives CASSPQGGTYNEQFF.

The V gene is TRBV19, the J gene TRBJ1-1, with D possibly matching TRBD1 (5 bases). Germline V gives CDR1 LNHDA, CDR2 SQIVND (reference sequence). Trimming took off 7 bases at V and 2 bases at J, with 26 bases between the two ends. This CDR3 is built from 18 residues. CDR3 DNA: TGTGCCAGTACCCCCGGATCGAGTTCCGGGACGGGTAACACTGAAGCTTTCTTT. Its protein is CASTPGSSSGTGNTEAFF. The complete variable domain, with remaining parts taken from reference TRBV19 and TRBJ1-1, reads DGGITQSPKYLFRKEGQNVTLSCEQNLNHDAMYWYRQDPGQGLRLIYYSQIVNDFQKGDIAEGYSVSREKKESFPLTVTSAQKNPTAFYLCASTPGSSSGTGNTEAFFGQGTRLTVV.

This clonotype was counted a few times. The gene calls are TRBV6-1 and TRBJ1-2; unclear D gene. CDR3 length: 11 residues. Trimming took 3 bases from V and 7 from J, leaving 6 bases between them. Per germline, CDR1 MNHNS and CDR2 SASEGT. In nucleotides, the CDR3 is TGTGCCAGCAGTGACAGAGCTGGCTACACCTTC. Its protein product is CASSDRAGYTF.

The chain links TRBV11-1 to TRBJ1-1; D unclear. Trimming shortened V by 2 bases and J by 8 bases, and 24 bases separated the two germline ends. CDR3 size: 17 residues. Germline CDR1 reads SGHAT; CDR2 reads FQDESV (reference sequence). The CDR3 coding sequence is TGTGCCAGCAGCTTAAGGTTAGGCAGGAAGACGCTTAGCGAAGCTTTCTTT. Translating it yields CASSLRLGRKTLSEAFF.

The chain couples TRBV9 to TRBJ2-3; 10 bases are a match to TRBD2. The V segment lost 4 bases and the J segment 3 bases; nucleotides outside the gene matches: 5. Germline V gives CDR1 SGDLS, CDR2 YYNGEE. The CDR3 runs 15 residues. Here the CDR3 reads CASSTLAGATDTQYF. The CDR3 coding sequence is TGTGCCAGCAGCACTCTAGCGGGGGCGACAGATACGCAGTATTTT.

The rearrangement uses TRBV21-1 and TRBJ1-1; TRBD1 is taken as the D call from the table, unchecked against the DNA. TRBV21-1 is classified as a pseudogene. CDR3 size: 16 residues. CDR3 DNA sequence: TGTGCCAGCACCGCGGCGAAGACAGGGTATAACACTGAAGCTTTCTTT. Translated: CASTAAKTGYNTEAFF.

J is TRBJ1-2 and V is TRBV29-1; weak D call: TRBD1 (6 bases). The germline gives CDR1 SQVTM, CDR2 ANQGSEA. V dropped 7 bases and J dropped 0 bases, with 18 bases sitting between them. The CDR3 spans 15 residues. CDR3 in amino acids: CSAKEGGTANYGYTF. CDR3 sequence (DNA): TGCAGCGCGAAAGAGGGGGGGACTGCTAACTATGGCTACACCTTC.